What follows are 32 T cell receptor beta chains derived from one specimen sequenced in a study of graft-versus-host responses after intestinal transplantation. TCRdb's copy holds only in-frame clones and misses some; the assay was immunoSEQ multiplex PCR. Of some 5,600 clones listed, about 76% are singletons. Lamina propria and intraepithelial lymphocytes were released by processing graft tissue. Sequenced here: ileum tissue, sampled approximately 33 weeks after intestinal transplant. These receptors all come from a human patient who received an intestinal transplant, so some T cells may come from the graft donor.

The chain employs TRBV14 and TRBJ2-3, with D perhaps TRBD1 (6 bases). This CDR3 region has 16 residues. The germline V gene encodes CDR1 SGHDN and CDR2 FVKESK. Trimming cost V 0 bases and J 2 bases, with 12 bases left between them. The CDR3 region is CASSQDLGAFTDTQYF. Written as DNA, the CDR3 is TGTGCCAGCAGCCAAGATTTGGGGGCTTTCACAGATACGCAGTATTTT.

The chain carries TRBV5-5 and TRBJ1-1, with D possibly being TRBD1 (5 bases). The CDR3 has 15 amino acids. Germline V lookup: CDR1 SGHKS, CDR2 YYEKEE (reference sequence). Trimming took 4 bases from V and 1 from J, leaving 14 bases between them. CDR3 in amino acids: CASSREPQGNTEAFF. The DNA for the CDR3 is TGTGCCAGCAGCCGCGAACCTCAGGGGAACACTGAAGCTTTCTTT.

This clone was observed a single time. This chain links TRBV11-3 with TRBJ2-5; tentatively, D is TRBD1 (6 bases). The end of the DNA is better explained by TRBJ2-7, so the J call may be wrong. Germline V gene data show CDR1 as SGHNT and CDR2 as YENEEA. This CDR3 has 12 amino acids. The CDR3 sequence: CASSSQGYEQYF. The CDR3 DNA follows: TGTGCCAGCAGCTCACAGGGCTACGAGCAGTACTTC.

The gene calls are TRBV2 and TRBJ1-5; D ambiguous. The ends were cut back, 4 bases at V and 7 bases at J, with 11 bases in the middle. Germline lookup yields CDR1 SNHLY and CDR2 FYNNEI. CDR3 size: 13 residues. The DNA for the CDR3 is TGTGCCAGCAGTGCCCGCAGCGTGCAGCCCCAGCATTTT. This encodes CASSARSVQPQHF.

This rearrangement joins TRBV7-5 to TRBJ1-1. TRBV7-5 is termed a pseudogene. The CDR3 runs to 15 residues. CDR3 bases: TGTGCCAGCAGCTTATTAGGACCCACGAACACTGAAGCTTTCTTT. Translating it yields CASSLLGPTNTEAFF.

The genes are TRBV6-6 and TRBJ2-7; tentative D call: TRBD2 (5 bases). This CDR3 comprises 15 residues. Germline V gene lookup returns CDR1 MNHNY and CDR2 SVGAGI (reference sequence). The ends were cut back, 10 bases at V and 2 bases at J, with 21 bases in the middle. The CDR3: CATITTPARAYEQYF. Written as DNA, the CDR3 is TGTGCCACCATCACCACCCCGGCGCGGGCCTACGAGCAGTACTTC.

This chain joins TRBV18 and TRBJ1-6; D not resolved. The CDR3 covers 14 residues. Germline-derived CDR1 and CDR2 are KGHSH and LQKENI. V was cut by 3 bases and J by 9 bases, with 12 bases left in between. CDR3 residues: CASSPSLLGSPLHF. CDR3 DNA: TGTGCCAGCTCACCGAGTCTTCTGGGTTCACCCCTCCACTTT.

This clone has just one count. This chain joins TRBV6-5 and TRBJ2-7; D is perhaps TRBD1 (5 bases). The ends were cut back, 5 bases at V and 1 base at J, with 9 bases in the middle. The CDR3 covers 13 residues. The germline gives CDR1 MNHEY, CDR2 SVGAGI. In DNA, the CDR3 is TGTGCCAGCAGTGACGACAGTTCCTACGAGCAGTACTTC. It codes for CASSDDSSYEQYF.

This chain connects TRBV29-1 to TRBJ2-4; the match to TRBD1 covers 12 bases. Germline CDR1 SQVTM, CDR2 ANQGSEA. J gave up 1 base and V 6 bases, and 1 base lay outside the gene matches. This CDR3 comprises 14 residues. CDR3 region: CSVGTGGAKNIQYF. The CDR3 DNA follows: TGCAGCGTCGGGACAGGGGGCGCCAAAAACATTCAGTACTTC. Supplemented by reference TRBV29-1 and TRBJ2-4, the full variable domain reads SAVISQKPSRDICQRGTSLTIQCQVDSQVTMMFWYRQQPGQSLTLIATANQGSEATYESGFVIDKFPISRPNLTFSTLTVSNMSPEDSSIYLCSVGTGGAKNIQYFGAGTRLSVL.

CDR3 nucleotides: TGTGCCAGCAGCCGACAGGGAGACCCGAGGGACTATGGCTACACCTTC. Its protein product is CASSRQGDPRDYGYTF. The chain employs TRBV5-5 and TRBJ1-2; TRBD1 agrees at 7 bases. This CDR3 is 16 amino acids long. Unmatched junction bases numbered 12, after V lost 4 bases and J lost 3 bases. In germline, CDR1 is SGHKS, CDR2 YYEKEE (reference sequence).

V is TRBV4-1 and J is TRBJ2-3; possible D gene TRBD1, 5 bases. The CDR3 runs 19 residues. Deletions cut 0 bases from V and 2 bases from J, with 21 bases between. Per germline, CDR1 MGHRA and CDR2 YSYEKL. Written as DNA, the CDR3 is TGCGCCAGCAGCCAAGATAGGGGCCCGACCACACCTTACACAGATACGCAGTATTTT. This sequence encodes CASSQDRGPTTPYTDTQYF.

The chain recombines TRBV9 with TRBJ1-3, with 11 bases lining up with TRBD1. Germline loops: CDR1 SGDLS, CDR2 YYNGEE. The ends lost 3 bases at V and 2 bases at J; junction bases unmatched: 7. The CDR3 is made up of 17 amino acids. CDR3: CASSELQDRGPGNTIYF. The DNA for the CDR3 is TGTGCCAGCAGCGAACTCCAGGACAGGGGGCCTGGAAACACCATATATTTT.

This clone appeared a single time. This chain uses TRBV5-4 with TRBJ2-5; 9 bases map to TRBD1. Germline values: CDR1 SGHNT, CDR2 YYREEE (reference sequence). V trimming: 4 bases; J trimming: 5 bases; junction bases outside the gene matches: 6. The CDR3 covers 14 residues. This chain's CDR3 is CASSGRDRVETQYF. For the CDR3, the DNA is TGTGCCAGCAGCGGACGGGACAGGGTTGAGACCCAGTACTTC.

This clone turned up a few times. The gene calls are TRBV30 and TRBJ2-5; 14 bases are shared with TRBD2. This CDR3 is 15 amino acids long. Losses at the gene ends were 1 base for V and 4 bases for J; bases not matched to a gene: 2. Germline lookup yields CDR1 GTSNPN and CDR2 SVGIG (reference sequence). The CDR3 protein is CAWSEGLAGVETQYF. Here the CDR3 DNA reads TGTGCCTGGAGTGAGGGACTAGCGGGGGTAGAGACCCAGTACTTC.

The chain is built from TRBV9 and TRBJ1-4; D is ambiguous. The CDR3 consists of 13 residues. V lost 4 bases and J lost 14, with 18 bases in between. Germline V gene sequence: CDR1 SGDLS, CDR2 YYNGEE. The CDR3 bases are TGTGCCAGCAGCAACCAAATTGGGGAAAGTCTGTTTTTT. Its translation is CASSNQIGESLFF.

This chain links TRBV6-1 with TRBJ2-7, with 10 bases aligning to TRBD2. This CDR3 has 16 residues. CDR1 is MNHNS, CDR2 SASEGT, per germline. J was trimmed by 3 bases and V by 1 base; bases with no gene match: 6. The CDR3 region has the DNA TGTGCCAGCAGTGAAGGTTTTAGCGGGGGGAGCTACGAGCAGTACTTC. Residues: CASSEGFSGGSYEQYF.

This sequence joins TRBV2 and TRBJ1-2, with 7 nucleotides matching TRBD1. Germline CDR1 SNHLY, CDR2 FYNNEI. This CDR3 comprises 14 residues. With V trimmed by 9 bases and J by 4 bases, 11 bases remained unmatched. The CDR3 here is CARREMGQLYGYTF. The DNA of the CDR3 is TGTGCCAGGAGGGAGATGGGACAGCTCTATGGCTACACCTTC.

This chain joins TRBV15 and TRBJ1-4; possibly TRBD1 for D (5 bases). The ends were cut back, 1 base at V and 4 bases at J, with 7 bases in the middle. CDR1 is LNHNV, CDR2 YYDKDF, per germline (reference sequence). This CDR3 is built from 14 residues. CDR3 nucleotide sequence: TGTGCCACCAGCAGAGGGGGCGATAATGAAAAACTGTTTTTT. Translated: CATSRGGDNEKLFF.

Here the CDR3 reads CASSGAPNEKLFF. CDR3 DNA: TGTGCCAGCAGTGGGGCACCGAATGAAAAACTGTTTTTT. The chain uses TRBV6-5 and TRBJ1-4, with D perhaps TRBD1 (5 bases). The CDR3 runs 13 residues. Trimming took 5 bases from V and 5 from J, leaving 9 bases between them. The germline CDR1 and CDR2 sequences are MNHEY and SVGAGI.

The rearrangement uses TRBV7-2 and TRBJ2-3; the match to TRBD2 covers 8 bases. The V segment lost 1 base and the J segment 2 bases; nucleotides outside the gene matches: 14. The CDR3 runs 19 residues. Germline V gene lookup returns CDR1 SGHTA and CDR2 FQGNSA. CDR3 in DNA: TGTGCCAGCAGCTTAGGACCCCTCGGGCGGGGGGCGCTCACAGATACGCAGTATTTT. Residues: CASSLGPLGRGALTDTQYF.

This rearrangement joins TRBV7-6 to TRBJ2-7; no reliable D call. V dropped 5 bases and J dropped 3 bases, with 11 bases sitting between them. CDR1 is SGHVS and CDR2 is FNYEAQ in the germline V gene. This CDR3 has 13 residues. This CDR3 reads CASSESRFYEQYF. CDR3 bases: TGTGCCAGCAGCGAGTCCAGGTTCTACGAGCAGTACTTC.

The chain links TRBV5-5 to TRBJ2-5; tentative D call: TRBD1 (5 bases). The V end was cut by 0 bases, the J end by 2 bases, with 8 bases between. The germline V gene encodes CDR1 SGHKS and CDR2 YYEKEE (reference sequence). This CDR3 region has 14 residues. The CDR3 bases are TGTGCCAGCAGCTTGGAGGGGCGGCAAGAGACCCAGTACTTC. It encodes CASSLEGRQETQYF.

The chain is built from TRBV6-1 and TRBJ1-5; possible D gene TRBD1, 6 bases. The CDR3 spans 15 residues. In germline, CDR1 is MNHNS, CDR2 SASEGT. Deletions cut 6 bases from V and 6 bases from J, with 18 bases between. CDR3 in amino acids: CASSIPGEARQPQHF. The CDR3 DNA is TGTGCCAGCAGCATACCAGGGGAGGCTCGTCAGCCCCAGCATTTT.

Concerning this clone: The junction departs from the called germline gene at one end, perhaps through a read error. The chain carries TRBV5-3 and TRBJ1-1; D is unclear. TRBV5-3 is sorted into the ORF group, with uncertain function. The CDR3 totals 12 residues. The CDR3 DNA reads TGTGCCAGCAGCTTACCGCACACTGAAGCTTTCTTT. Translated, it gives CASSLPHTEAFF.

This chain connects TRBV4-1 to TRBJ2-5, with 14 bases identical to TRBD2. Germline V CDR1 and CDR2: MGHRA, YSYEKL. The ends lost 4 bases at V and 2 bases at J; junction bases unmatched: 6. The length of the CDR3 is 17 residues. CDR3 sequence: CASSRGLAGGGQETQYF. The CDR3 nucleotides read TGCGCCAGCAGCCGCGGACTAGCGGGGGGAGGGCAAGAGACCCAGTACTTC.

CDR3 DNA sequence: TGTGCCAGCAGCCCCCATAAGGGGACAGGTATTGGCTACACCTTC. As protein: CASSPHKGTGIGYTF. V is TRBV7-3 and J is TRBJ1-2, with TRBD1 identical over 8 bases. Germline trimming cut 5 bases from V and 7 bases from J; bases unmatched to any gene: 12. In germline, CDR1 is SGHTA, CDR2 FQGTGA. This CDR3 is built from 15 residues.

J is TRBJ2-1 and V is TRBV7-9; the D gene is possibly TRBD2 (5 bases). The CDR3 is 14 amino acids. V was pared by 2 bases and J by 0 bases, with 5 bases between. Germline V gives CDR1 SEHNR, CDR2 FQNEAQ (reference sequence). The chain's CDR3 is CASSLSGSYNEQFF. In DNA form, the CDR3 reads TGTGCCAGCAGCTTAAGCGGCTCCTACAATGAGCAGTTCTTC.

The V gene is TRBV4-2, the J gene TRBJ2-7; 11 bases align to TRBD2. Germline V lookup: CDR1 LGHNA, CDR2 YNFKEQ. The CDR3 runs 16 residues. Trimming took 2 bases from V and 2 from J; bases not matched to a gene: 5. The CDR3 spells CASSQNSGGAPYEQYF. CDR3 coding DNA: TGTGCCAGCAGCCAAAATAGCGGGGGGGCTCCCTACGAGCAGTACTTC.

The gene calls are TRBV11-2 and TRBJ2-7; no reliable D call. The V gene's germline CDR1 is SGHAT and CDR2 FQNNGV. There are 10 residues in the CDR3. V lost 7 bases and J 3 bases, leaving 4 bases between the germline ends. The CDR3 is CASKVYEQYF. CDR3 nucleotides: TGTGCCAGCAAGGTCTACGAGCAGTACTTC.

V is TRBV30 and J is TRBJ2-5; the match to TRBD1 covers 8 bases. The CDR3 extends over 13 amino acids. Germline CDR1 is GTSNPN and CDR2 is SVGIG (reference sequence). Trimming cost V 4 bases and J 6 bases; bases outside gene matches: 7. CDR3: CAWNEGTGKTQYF. In nucleotides, the CDR3 is TGTGCCTGGAATGAGGGGACAGGAAAGACCCAGTACTTC.

This CDR3 is CASKGDRFGETQYF. The CDR3, as DNA: TGTGCCAGCAAAGGGGACAGGTTTGGAGAGACCCAGTACTTC. V gene TRBV2 combines with J gene TRBJ2-5, with TRBD1 matching 8 bases. Trimming cost V 7 bases and J 4 bases; bases outside gene matches: 8. This CDR3 has 14 amino acids. Germline CDR1 reads SNHLY; CDR2 reads FYNNEI.

The chain employs TRBV7-9 and TRBJ2-2; 7 bases agree with TRBD2. V lost 7 bases and J lost 3; bases outside the gene matches: 5. This CDR3 is built from 14 residues. Germline V gene data show CDR1 as SEHNR and CDR2 as FQNEAQ (reference sequence). The CDR3 coding sequence is TGTGCCAGCACCCCGCGGGGGTACACCGGGGAGCTGTTTTTT. It specifies CASTPRGYTGELFF.